This T cell receptor (beta chain) stems from a study of T cell repertoires in cytomegalovirus infection. TCRdb itself ran the reads through MiXCR, one entry per CDR3 protein. The sample lists about 150,000 distinct CDR3 sequences, 20% to 30% occurring once. Notes on this clonotype: Its antigen remains unknown.

V was pared by 5 bases and J by 4 bases, with 5 bases between. CDR1 and CDR2 (germline): SGHVS, FNYEAQ. The CDR3 spans 11 residues. Regarding the study as a whole: Totalled public TCR beta family frequency picked out people who carried CMV plus the relevant HLA.

The rearrangement uses TRBV7-6 and TRBJ2-5; D may match TRBD1 or TRBD2 (5 bases each). Specimen: PBMCs. The receptor was isolated from a human donor in good health (CMV status not recorded). Some clones in this sample may be carry-over from other donors' samples. The CDR3 DNA is TGTGCCAGCAGCGGGGGAGAGACCCAGTACTTC. Amino acid sequence: CASSGGETQYF.